This TCR beta chain comes out of a study of T-cell reconstitution after alpha-beta-depleted transplantation in children. The CDR3 is 19 residues long. Trimming at V came to 5 bases and at J to 0 bases, leaving 15 bases not matched to a gene. Researchers prepared the TCRbeta library using unique molecular identifiers, the study reports. Each CDR3 protein gets one entry after TCRdb re-called the PCR reads with MiXCR. The sample includes around 370,000 distinct CDR3 sequences, under 13% seen only once; the top ten take 2% to 3%. This clonotype has just one count. This clonotype originated in a human donor who donated a stem cell graft to a child with acute lymphoblastic leukemia. The specimen comprised PBMCs from the stem cell graft donor, sampled from the stem cell graft. This chain uses TRBV12-3 or TRBV12-4 with TRBJ2-3; 9 nucleotides agree with TRBD1. CDR3 DNA: TGTGCCAGCAGTCGGAAGAGGGGACAGGGACTACTGAGCACAGATACGCAGTATTTT. This gives the protein CASSRKRGQGLLSTDTQYF.